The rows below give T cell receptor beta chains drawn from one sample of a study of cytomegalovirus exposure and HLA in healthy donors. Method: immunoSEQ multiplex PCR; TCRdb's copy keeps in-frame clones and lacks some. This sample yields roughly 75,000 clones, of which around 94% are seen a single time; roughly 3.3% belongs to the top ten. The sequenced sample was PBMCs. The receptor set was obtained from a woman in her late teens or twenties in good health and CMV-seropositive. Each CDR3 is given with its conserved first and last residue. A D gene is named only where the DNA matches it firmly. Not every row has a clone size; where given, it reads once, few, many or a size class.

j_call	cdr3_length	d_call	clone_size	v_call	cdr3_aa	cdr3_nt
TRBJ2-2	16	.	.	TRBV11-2	CASSLATGSNTGELFF	TGTGCCAGCAGCTTAGCGACAGGATCGAACACCGGGGAGCTGTTTTTT
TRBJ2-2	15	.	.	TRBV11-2	CASSLDRGLGGELFF	TGTGCCAGCAGCTTAGATAGGGGCCTTGGCGGGGAGCTGTTTTTT
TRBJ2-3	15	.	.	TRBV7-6	CASSLASSGTDTQYF	TGTGCCAGCAGCTTAGCTAGCTCGGGCACAGATACGCAGTATTTT
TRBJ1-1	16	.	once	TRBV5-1	CASSAGGAFKNTEAFF	TGCGCCAGCAGCGCCGGGGGAGCGTTTAAGAACACTGAAGCTTTCTTT
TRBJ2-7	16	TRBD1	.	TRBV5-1	CASSLLTGAGSYEQYF	TGCGCCAGCAGCCTTCTGACAGGGGCAGGCTCCTACGAGCAGTACTTC
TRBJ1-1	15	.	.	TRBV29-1	CSVDSGWGMNTEAFF	TGCAGCGTGGATTCAGGGTGGGGTATGAACACTGAAGCTTTCTTT
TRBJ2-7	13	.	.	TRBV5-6	CASSSMTVDEQYF	TGTGCCAGCAGCTCTATGACAGTCGACGAGCAGTACTTC
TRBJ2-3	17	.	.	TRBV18	CASSPPPRLTSTDTQYF	TGTGCCAGCTCACCACCTCCCAGATTAACGTCCACAGATACGCAGTATTTT
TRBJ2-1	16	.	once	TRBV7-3	CASSTLNGASYNEQFF	TGTGCCAGCAGCACCCTGAACGGAGCGTCCTACAATGAGCAGTTCTTC
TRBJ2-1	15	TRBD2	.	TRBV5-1	CASSSLAGGYNEQFF	TGCGCCAGCAGCTCTCTAGCGGGAGGGTACAATGAGCAGTTCTTC
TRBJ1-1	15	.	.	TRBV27	CASSSPGGTVTEAFF	TGTGCCAGCAGTTCCCCGGGAGGGACGGTCACTGAAGCTTTCTTT
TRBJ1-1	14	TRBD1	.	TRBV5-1	CASRIGTGYTEAFF	TGCGCCAGCAGGATTGGGACAGGGTACACTGAAGCTTTCTTT
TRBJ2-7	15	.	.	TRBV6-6	CASSYSGQGNYEQYF	TGTGCCAGCAGTTACTCCGGGCAGGGTAACTACGAGCAGTACTTC
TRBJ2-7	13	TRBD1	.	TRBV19	CASRRGQGYEQYF	TGTGCCAGTAGGAGGGGACAGGGATACGAGCAGTACTTC
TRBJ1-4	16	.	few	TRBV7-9	CASSPNREIGWEKLFF	TGTGCCAGCAGCCCCAATCGGGAAATTGGATGGGAAAAACTGTTTTTT
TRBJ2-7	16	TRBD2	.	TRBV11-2	CASSPWSTGGSYEQYF	TGTGCCAGCAGCCCCTGGTCAACGGGAGGCTCCTACGAGCAGTACTTC
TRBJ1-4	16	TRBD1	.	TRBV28	CASSTPYRGTNEKLFF	TGTGCCAGCAGTACCCCCTACAGGGGAACTAATGAAAAACTGTTTTTT
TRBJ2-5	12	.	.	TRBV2	CASSPQQETQYF	TGTGCCAGCAGCCCTCAGCAAGAGACCCAGTACTTC
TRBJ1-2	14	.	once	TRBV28	CASSHGQSGDGYTF	TGTGCCAGCAGTCACGGTCAGTCAGGGGATGGCTACACCTTC
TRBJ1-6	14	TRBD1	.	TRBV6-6	CASSPGQGDSPLHF	TGTGCCAGCAGCCCTGGACAGGGGGATTCACCCCTCCACTTT
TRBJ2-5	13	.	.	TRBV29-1	CSTSPGFGETQYF	TGCAGCACTTCACCCGGGTTCGGAGAGACCCAGTACTTC
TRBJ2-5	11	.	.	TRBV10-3	CAISDIETQYF	TGTGCCATCAGTGACATAGAGACCCAGTACTTC
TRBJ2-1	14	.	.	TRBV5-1	CASSLFGGADEQFF	TGCGCCAGCAGCCTTTTTGGAGGAGCGGATGAGCAGTTCTTC
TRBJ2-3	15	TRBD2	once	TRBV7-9	CASSPSGGAADTQYF	TGTGCCAGCAGCCCCAGCGGGGGGGCGGCAGATACGCAGTATTTT
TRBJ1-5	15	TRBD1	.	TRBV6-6	CASTGDRVRSRPQHF	TGTGCCAGCACCGGGGACAGGGTGAGGAGCCGGCCCCAGCATTTT
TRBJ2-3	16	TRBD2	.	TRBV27	CASSPPGLAVTGAQYF	TGTGCCAGCAGTCCGCCGGGACTAGCGGTTACAGGGGCGCAGTATTTT
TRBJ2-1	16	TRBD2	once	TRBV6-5	CASSYGTSGGYNEQFF	TGTGCCAGCAGTTATGGGACTAGCGGGGGCTACAATGAGCAGTTCTTC
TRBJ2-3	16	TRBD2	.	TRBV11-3	CASSSISGRETDTQYF	TGTGCCAGCAGCTCTATTAGCGGGCGGGAAACAGATACGCAGTATTTT
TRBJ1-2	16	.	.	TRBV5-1	CASSLANPVTNYGYTF	TGCGCCAGCAGCTTGGCCAATCCGGTTACGAACTATGGCTACACCTTC
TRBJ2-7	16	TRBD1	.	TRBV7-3	CASSATAGTGTYEQYF	TGTGCCAGCAGCGCTACCGCCGGGACAGGGACCTACGAGCAGTACTTC
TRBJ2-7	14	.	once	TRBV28	CASSLAGPRHEQYF	TGTGCCAGCAGTTTAGCGGGACCCCGGCACGAGCAGTACTTC
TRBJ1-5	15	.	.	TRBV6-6	CASSSGLNSNQPQHF	TGTGCCAGCAGTTCGGGGTTAAATAGCAATCAGCCCCAGCATTTT
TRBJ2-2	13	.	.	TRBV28	CAGRRGATGELFF	TGTGCTGGTCGTAGAGGAGCCACCGGGGAGCTGTTTTTT
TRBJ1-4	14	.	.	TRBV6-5	CASSLKPQGWKLFF	TGTGCCAGCAGTTTAAAGCCACAGGGTTGGAAACTGTTTTTT
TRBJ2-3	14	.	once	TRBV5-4	CASGGRGGADTQYF	TGTGCCAGCGGAGGAAGGGGCGGGGCAGATACGCAGTATTTT
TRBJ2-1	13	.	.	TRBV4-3	CASSRAGGHEQFF	TGCGCCAGCAGCCGAGCCGGGGGTCACGAGCAGTTCTTC
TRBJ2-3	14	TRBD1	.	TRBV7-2	CASSPQGAADTQYF	TGTGCCAGCAGCCCCCAGGGGGCTGCAGATACGCAGTATTTT
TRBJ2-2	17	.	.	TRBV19	CASSDGTRESYTGELFF	TGTGCCAGTAGCGACGGGACACGGGAATCTTACACCGGGGAGCTGTTTTTT
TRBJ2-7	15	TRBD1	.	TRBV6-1	CASSKPGQVTYEQYF	TGTGCCAGCAGTAAACCGGGACAGGTAACTTACGAGCAGTACTTC
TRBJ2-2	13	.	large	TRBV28	CASSGRGTGELFF	TGTGCCAGCAGTGGCAGGGGAACCGGGGAGCTGTTTTTT
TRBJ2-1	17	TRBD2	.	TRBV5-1	CASSLALTSGGAHEQFF	TGCGCCAGCAGCTTGGCGTTGACTAGCGGGGGGGCCCATGAGCAGTTCTTC
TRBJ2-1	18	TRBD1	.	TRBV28	CASSFGQGTIRDYNEQFF	TGTGCCAGCAGTTTTGGACAGGGGACAATCCGAGACTACAATGAGCAGTTCTTC
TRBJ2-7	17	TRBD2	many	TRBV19	CASSSSSISGRGAEQYF	TGTGCCAGTAGTTCCTCCTCGATTAGCGGGAGAGGCGCCGAGCAGTACTTC
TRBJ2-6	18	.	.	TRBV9	CASSVTKGVSSGANVLTF	TGTGCCAGCAGCGTTACCAAGGGGGTGAGCTCTGGGGCCAACGTCCTGACTTTC
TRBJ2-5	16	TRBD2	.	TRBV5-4	CASSEGLAGVKETQYF	TGTGCCAGCAGCGAAGGACTAGCGGGAGTTAAAGAGACCCAGTACTTC
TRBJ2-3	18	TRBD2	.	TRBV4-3	CASSQDESSGGDTDTQYF	TGCGCCAGCAGCCAAGATGAATCTAGCGGGGGGGACACAGATACGCAGTATTTT
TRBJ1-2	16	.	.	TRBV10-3	CAISGFRALGAYGYTF	TGTGCCATCAGTGGGTTCCGGGCACTGGGGGCCTATGGCTACACCTTC
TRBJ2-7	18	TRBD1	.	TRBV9	CASSVGDRGPFSSYEQYF	TGTGCCAGCAGCGTAGGGGACAGGGGACCCTTTAGCTCCTACGAGCAGTACTTC